Below are 15 T cell receptor beta chains sequenced from a single sample in a study of shared clonotypes between healthy human individuals. Here immunoSEQ multiplex PCR was the method, and the copy in TCRdb shows in-frame clones only, minus some. The sample gives fewer than 550,000 clones, roughly 79% of which show up once; around 12% is in the top ten. Sequences were obtained from PBMCs. These receptors all come from a woman in her thirties or forties in good health. Some clones in this sample may be carry-over from other donors' samples.

V gene TRBV20-1 combines with J gene TRBJ2-3, with D unclear. The CDR3 is 11 residues long. Germline CDR1 DFQATT, CDR2 SNEGSKA (reference sequence). Trimming pared 3 bases from V and 7 bases from J, leaving 8 bases between. As DNA, the CDR3 is TGCAGTGCTAGGTTCGGCAATACGCAGTATTTT. Its translation is CSARFGNTQYF.

This clone was counted a few times. The rearrangement links TRBV2 to TRBJ1-1, with D maybe TRBD1 (5 bases). Germline CDR1 SNHLY, CDR2 FYNNEI. The V end was cut by 4 bases, the J end by 6 bases, with 15 bases between. The CDR3 has 14 amino acids. The CDR3 region is CASSVLQGNAEAFF. In DNA, the CDR3 is TGTGCCAGCAGTGTACTTCAGGGCAACGCTGAAGCTTTCTTT.

V is TRBV7-8 and J is TRBJ2-7, with D possibly called TRBD1 or TRBD2 (5 bases each). CDR3 size: 17 residues. Trimming pared 2 bases from V and 2 bases from J, leaving 19 bases between. Germline assignment: CDR1 SGHVS and CDR2 FQNEAQ. The chain's CDR3 is CASSLTNPGPGTYEQYF. CDR3 DNA: TGTGCCAGCAGCTTAACAAATCCGGGACCGGGCACCTACGAGCAGTACTTC.

This clone was seen more than once but under ten times. The V call is TRBV9, the J call TRBJ1-1; TRBD1 is a possible D gene (6 bases). Germline V lookup: CDR1 SGDLS, CDR2 YYNGEE. V was clipped by 3 bases and J by 4 bases, with 28 bases between them. The CDR3 is made up of 19 amino acids. In DNA, the CDR3 is TGTGCCAGCAGCGACAGGGTAACCGGAAATGCCGCGACCAGCACTGAAGCTTTCTTT. Amino acids: CASSDRVTGNAATSTEAFF.

This clone was recorded many times. Other DNA sequences from this sample encode an identical CDR3 as well. The chain uses TRBV2 and TRBJ1-2; tentative D call: TRBD1 (6 bases). Germline CDR1 and CDR2: SNHLY and FYNNEI. There are 14 residues in the CDR3. The V gene lost 1 base and the J gene lost 0 bases, with 6 bases spanning the gap. CDR3 sequence (DNA): TGTGCCAGCAGTGAAGGGGGGCCTAACTATGGCTACACCTTC. Its translation is CASSEGGPNYGYTF.

The chain combines TRBV28 with TRBJ2-4; 9 bases align to TRBD1. The CDR3 contains 17 residues. Germline V gives CDR1 MDHEN, CDR2 SYDVKM. V trimming: 5 bases; J trimming: 0 bases; junction bases outside the gene matches: 8. The CDR3 region is CASSPGTGMLAKNIQYF. CDR3 in DNA: TGTGCCAGCAGTCCCGGGACAGGGATGTTAGCCAAAAACATTCAGTACTTC. Complete variable domain (other parts from reference TRBV28 and TRBJ2-4): DVKVTQSSRYLVKRTGEKVFLECVQDMDHENMFWYRQDPGLGLRLIYFSYDVKMKEKGDIPEGYSVSREKKERFSLILESASTNQTSMYLCASSPGTGMLAKNIQYFGAGTRLSVL.

The rearrangement links TRBV2 to TRBJ2-3, with TRBD1 identical over 7 bases. CDR3 size: 15 residues. Germline CDR1 reads SNHLY; CDR2 reads FYNNEI. The V and J ends lost 6 bases and 3 bases, in that order; junction bases with no gene match: 9. The CDR3 region is CASSPGTAPTDTQYF. The DNA for the CDR3 is TGTGCCAGCAGCCCTGGGACAGCTCCAACAGATACGCAGTATTTT.

The J gene is TRBJ2-1, the V gene TRBV4-1; 9 positions agree with TRBD2. CDR1 MGHRA and CDR2 YSYEKL come from the germline V gene. J gave up 2 bases and V 0 bases, and 5 bases lay outside the gene matches. This CDR3 is 17 amino acids long. CDR3 sequence: CASSQERRGRAYNEQFF. The CDR3 DNA reads TGCGCCAGCAGCCAAGAAAGGCGCGGGAGGGCCTACAATGAGCAGTTCTTC.

The chain employs TRBV7-9 and TRBJ1-2; TRBD1 matches at 7 bases. This CDR3 is built from 15 residues. In germline, CDR1 is SEHNR, CDR2 FQNEAQ (reference sequence). J gave up 0 bases and V 8 bases, and 9 bases lay outside the gene matches. The DNA for the CDR3 is TGTGCCAGCGGGAGGGGGCGACCCACTAACTATGGCTACACCTTC. Protein: CASGRGRPTNYGYTF.

V gene TRBV7-2 combines with J gene TRBJ2-1; D may be TRBD1 or TRBD2 (6 bases each). CDR1 and CDR2 (germline): SGHTA, FQGNSA. The V and J ends lost 4 bases and 0 bases respectively, with 13 bases between them. The CDR3 is 16 residues long. Here the CDR3 reads CASSSKGGGSYNEQFF. CDR3 DNA: TGTGCCAGCAGCTCCAAGGGGGGAGGCTCCTACAATGAGCAGTTCTTC.

The chain links TRBV9 to TRBJ2-7, with 7 bases aligning to TRBD2. The CDR3 sequence is 15 residues long. Per the germline V gene, CDR1 is SGDLS and CDR2 is YYNGEE. Germline trimming cut 3 bases from V and 0 bases from J; bases unmatched to any gene: 6. In DNA form, the CDR3 reads TGTGCCAGCAGCGAGGGAAGCGGGGCCTCCTACGAGCAGTACTTC. Protein sequence: CASSEGSGASYEQYF.

V usage is TRBV6-1 and J usage is TRBJ2-7, with no clear D. Trimming removed 6 bases from V and 4 bases from J, with 10 bases in between. Germline V lookup: CDR1 MNHNS, CDR2 SASEGT. The CDR3 spans 12 residues. The CDR3 is CASRSPSYEQYF. CDR3 DNA sequence: TGTGCCAGCAGGTCCCCCTCGTACGAGCAGTACTTC.

This clone was recorded many times. V usage is TRBV5-1 and J usage is TRBJ2-1; TRBD1 might be the D (6 bases). The CDR3 runs 14 residues. Germline-derived CDR1 and CDR2 are SGHRS and YFSETQ. Trimming cost V 4 bases and J 0 bases, with 8 bases left between them. CDR3 loop: CASSRTDSYNEQFF. The CDR3 nucleotides are TGCGCCAGCAGCCGGACAGACTCCTACAATGAGCAGTTCTTC.

The rearrangement uses TRBV11-2 and TRBJ2-1, with a possible D match to TRBD2 (5 bases). V lost 1 base and J 6 bases, leaving 13 bases between the germline ends. The CDR3 extends over 15 amino acids. From germline, CDR1 is SGHAT and CDR2 FQNNGV. DNA of the CDR3: TGTGCCAGCAGCTTAGCGGGAATTGGGCGCAATGAGCAGTTCTTC. Translated: CASSLAGIGRNEQFF.

This clone was counted once. The V call is TRBV7-8, the J call TRBJ1-2; D unclear. This CDR3 spans 15 amino acids. Germline assignment: CDR1 SGHVS and CDR2 FQNEAQ. V gave up 1 base and J gave up 2 bases, with 11 bases separating them. The CDR3 nucleotides are TGTGCCAGCAGCTTAGGGGCAGCCTACAACTATGGCTACACCTTC. Translation gives CASSLGAAYNYGYTF. Complete variable domain (other parts from reference TRBV7-8 and TRBJ1-2): GAGVSQSPRYKVAKRGQDVALRCDPISGHVSLFWYQQALGQGPEFLTYFQNEAQLDKSGLPSDRFFAERPEGSVSTLKIQRTQQEDSAVYLCASSLGAAYNYGYTFGSGTRLTVV.